These 16 T cell receptor beta chains were sequenced from one sample in a study of shared clonotypes between healthy human individuals. Positive CCR7 selection of CD45RO-negative cells yielded the naive CD8 cells, and terminally differentiated effector memory CD45RA+ cells were excluded. Assay used: immunoSEQ multiplex PCR; TCRdb lists only in-frame clones, some missing. The table has about 2.1 million clones, 93% seen once; the top ten hold about 1.7%. Sequences were obtained from naive CD8+ T cells from PBMCs. Every receptor here comes from a man between 18 and 35 years old in good health. Some clones in this sample may be carry-over from other donors' samples.

The V gene is TRBV29-1, the J gene TRBJ1-2; D gene ambiguous. Germline assignment: CDR1 SQVTM and CDR2 ANQGSEA. V lost 5 bases, J lost 1 base, and 8 bases lay in between. The CDR3 has 12 amino acids. The CDR3: CSVKLDNYGYTF. The CDR3 nucleotides are TGCAGCGTTAAGCTTGATAACTATGGCTACACCTTC.

The CDR3, as DNA: TGTGCCAGCAACCCCTCCTACAATGAGCAGTTCTTC. Amino acid sequence: CASNPSYNEQFF. This chain joins TRBV7-9 and TRBJ2-1; D uncertain. From germline, CDR1 is SEHNR and CDR2 FQNEAQ (reference sequence). The CDR3 sequence is 12 residues long. Trimming left V 7 bases short and J 0 bases short, with 4 bases between.

The genes are TRBV2 and TRBJ1-2; the D is unclear. Germline values: CDR1 SNHLY, CDR2 FYNNEI. This CDR3 is 15 amino acids long. V was trimmed by 8 bases and J by 4 bases, leaving 20 bases between them. CDR3 DNA sequence: TGTGCCAGCGAGGAGTCTGCCGCCAGGACCTATGGCTACACCTTC. Encoded protein: CASEESAARTYGYTF.

The chain carries TRBV5-1 and TRBJ2-7, with D perhaps being TRBD1 or TRBD2 (5 bases each). The CDR3 consists of 14 residues. Per the germline V gene, CDR1 is SGHRS and CDR2 is YFSETQ. Between the trimmed V and J ends, which lost 2 bases and 5 bases, there was a span of 14 bases. The DNA of the CDR3 is TGCGCCAGCAGCTTTCAGGGTTTCGGGAACGAGCAGTACTTC. This codes for CASSFQGFGNEQYF.

The DNA of the CDR3 is TGTGCCAGCTTAGCCTCGTCCGGGGCCAACGTCCTGACTTTC. It codes for CASLASSGANVLTF. The rearrangement uses TRBV6-6 and TRBJ2-6; D gene uncertain. Looked up from germline, CDR1 is MNHNY and CDR2 is SVGAGI (reference sequence). This CDR3 spans 14 amino acids. Trimming shortened V by 8 bases and J by 4 bases, and 12 bases separated the two germline ends.

The chain carries TRBV9 and TRBJ2-3, with 12 bases fitting TRBD2. The ends lost 3 bases at V and 4 bases at J; junction bases unmatched: 6. The germline CDR1 and CDR2 sequences are SGDLS and YYNGEE. CDR3 length: 16 amino acids. The CDR3 is CASSASSGRAPDTQYF. The CDR3 bases are TGTGCCAGCAGCGCCTCTAGCGGGAGGGCTCCAGATACGCAGTATTTT.

This chain uses TRBV7-9 with TRBJ2-5, with a tentative D call TRBD1 (5 bases). The CDR3 contains 15 residues. Germline loops: CDR1 SEHNR, CDR2 FQNEAQ (reference sequence). Trimming took 3 bases from V and 2 from J, leaving 13 bases between them. The CDR3 region is CASSFQETEQETQYF. The CDR3 nucleotides are TGTGCCAGCAGCTTCCAGGAGACAGAACAAGAGACCCAGTACTTC.

This chain uses TRBV29-1 with TRBJ1-2; the D gene is possibly TRBD1 (6 bases). Per germline, CDR1 SQVTM and CDR2 ANQGSEA. The V end was cut by 5 bases, the J end by 3 bases, with 10 bases between. The length of the CDR3 is 12 residues. The CDR3 coding sequence is TGCAGCGTTATGAGGGGGGACTATGGCTACACCTTC. Translated, it gives CSVMRGDYGYTF.

The chain is built from TRBV28 and TRBJ2-3; 12 bases are shared with TRBD2. V shed 7 bases and J 2 bases; nucleotides not matched to a gene: 10. Germline V lookup: CDR1 MDHEN, CDR2 SYDVKM. The CDR3 runs to 17 residues. The CDR3 sequence: CASTEGLAGYYTDTQYF. In nucleotides, the CDR3 is TGTGCCAGCACGGAAGGACTAGCGGGATATTACACAGATACGCAGTATTTT.

This chain uses TRBV27 with TRBJ2-7; 9 bases align to TRBD2. Germline CDR1 is MNHEY and CDR2 is SMNVEV (reference sequence). The CDR3 has 15 amino acids. After removal of 5 bases from V and 3 bases from J, the junction contained 8 bases not matched to a gene. CDR3 nucleotides: TGTGCCAGCAGTGCCCGGCGGGAGGGTTTCTACGAGCAGTACTTC. Translation: CASSARREGFYEQYF.

The chain couples TRBV27 to TRBJ2-6; 7 nucleotides line up with TRBD1. This CDR3 has 15 residues. V trimming: 9 bases; J trimming: 0 bases; junction bases outside the gene matches: 5. The germline V gene encodes CDR1 MNHEY and CDR2 SMNVEV (reference sequence). The DNA of the CDR3 is TGTGCCAGTGCGGCAGGGGGCTCTGGGGCCAACGTCCTGACTTTC. Protein: CASAAGGSGANVLTF.

The genes are TRBV2 and TRBJ2-3; the D gene could be TRBD1 or TRBD2 (5 bases each). V was cut by 5 bases and J by 6 bases, with 21 bases left in between. The CDR3 consists of 16 residues. The germline V gene encodes CDR1 SNHLY and CDR2 FYNNEI. The CDR3 spells CASSTEGHGAQDTQYF. CDR3 nucleotide sequence: TGTGCCAGCAGTACTGAGGGCCATGGGGCGCAGGATACGCAGTATTTT.

The chain recombines TRBV27 with TRBJ2-7; D ambiguous. The germline V gene encodes CDR1 MNHEY and CDR2 SMNVEV (reference sequence). There are 11 residues in the CDR3. V lost 10 bases and J 4 bases, leaving 11 bases between the germline ends. The CDR3 is CATRLGYEQYF. The CDR3 bases are TGTGCCACCCGATTGGGGTACGAGCAGTACTTC.

Concerning this clone itself: Additional DNA sequences in this sample encode the identical CDR3. The chain carries TRBV13 and TRBJ1-3; D ambiguous. In germline, CDR1 is PRHDT, CDR2 FYEKMQ (reference sequence). The CDR3 sequence is 14 residues long. Trimming took off 0 bases at V and 0 bases at J, with 3 bases between the two ends. Written as DNA, the CDR3 is TGTGCCAGCAGCTTAGGGTCCTCTGGAAACACCATATATTTT. Translated, it gives CASSLGSSGNTIYF.

With respect to this clone: The sample contains more than one DNA sequence encoding this CDR3. CDR3 bases: TGTGCCATCCGGGACAGCTACGAGCAGTACTTC. Amino acids: CAIRDSYEQYF. The V call is TRBV10-3, the J call TRBJ2-7, with 7 bases aligning to TRBD1. V lost 8 bases to trimming and J lost 3 bases; unmatched junction nucleotides: 1. The CDR3 spans 11 residues. Germline V gives CDR1 ENHRY, CDR2 SYGVKD.

The V call is TRBV10-3, the J call TRBJ2-1, with D perhaps matching TRBD2 (5 bases). There are 14 residues in the CDR3. Trimming cost V 6 bases and J 2 bases, with 11 bases left between them. Germline V gene sequence: CDR1 ENHRY, CDR2 SYGVKD. In DNA, the CDR3 is TGTGCCATCAGAGCCGGGGTCCCCTACAATGAGCAGTTCTTC. Translated: CAIRAGVPYNEQFF.